Listed below are T cell receptor beta chains from one sample, sequenced in a study of blood T cells in healthy people across ages. MiXCR, applied by TCRdb to the 5' RACE reads, yields one record per CDR3 protein. The data contain around 520,000 distinct CDR3 sequences, about 27% of them seen just once; the ten biggest clones take up approximately 3.7%. The data were also submitted as part of a second study, on T cells of mothers and their children.

The sequencing input was blood. All receptors derive from a boy aged 2 to 9 in good health. CDR3s include the opening cysteine and the closing phenylalanine or tryptophan. D genes are given only for firm matches. Clone size appears in some rows only: once, few, many, or a class for an expanded clone.

D gene,clone size,J gene,V gene,CDR3 protein,CDR3 DNA
-,-,TRBJ1-1,TRBV5-1,CASSLHMNTEAFF,TGCGCCAGCAGCCTGCACATGAACACTGAAGCTTTCTTT
-,once,TRBJ2-1,TRBV29-1,CSVEDGISSPEQFF,TGCAGCGTTGAAGACGGTATATCGTCCCCTGAGCAGTTCTTC
TRBD2,few,TRBJ2-1,TRBV5-1,CASSLAGGQDEQFF,TGCGCCAGCAGCTTGGCGGGGGGGCAGGATGAGCAGTTCTTC
TRBD2,-,TRBJ2-7,TRBV2,CASSEGRGAYEQYF,TGTGCCAGCAGTGAAGGGCGGGGGGCCTACGAGCAGTACTTC
TRBD1,few,TRBJ2-7,TRBV10-2,CASREPGQDYSYEQYF,TGCGCCAGCAGGGAGCCGGGACAGGATTACTCCTACGAGCAGTACTTC
-,few,TRBJ2-4,TRBV5-5,CASSLAKWRGVAKNIQYF,TGTGCCAGCAGCTTGGCCAAATGGCGGGGCGTCGCCAAAAACATTCAGTACTTC
TRBD2,many,TRBJ2-5,TRBV7-9,CASSLGASGQETQYF,TGTGCCAGCAGCCTTGGGGCTAGCGGCCAAGAGACCCAGTACTTC
-,-,TRBJ2-3,TRBV9,CASSVGIMGRSPYTDTQYF,TGTGCCAGCAGCGTAGGCATAATGGGGAGGTCTCCCTACACAGATACGCAGTATTTT
-,-,TRBJ2-1,TRBV20-1,CSARDCRNEQFF,TGCAGTGCTAGAGACTGCCGCAATGAGCAGTTCTTC
-,-,TRBJ1-2,TRBV6-5,CASSYRGVGYGYTF,TGTGCCAGCAGTTACCGGGGGGTGGGATATGGCTACACCTTC
TRBD2,-,TRBJ2-7,TRBV12-3/TRBV12-4,CASSRLGRAEEAQYF,TGTGCCAGCAGCCGGCTCGGGAGGGCCGAAGAGGCCCAGTACTTC
TRBD2,-,TRBJ2-1,TRBV7-8,CASRYPGLAGNNEQFF,TGTGCCAGCAGGTATCCGGGACTAGCGGGAAACAATGAGCAGTTCTTC
-,few,TRBJ1-4,TRBV4-1,CASSSDPLSNEKLFF,TGCGCCAGCAGCTCAGACCCCCTGTCTAATGAAAAACTGTTTTTT
TRBD1,-,TRBJ2-4,TRBV7-9,CASSFGPDVRDSKNIQYF,TGTGCCAGCAGTTTTGGGCCCGACGTCCGGGACAGCAAAAACATTCAGTACTTC
TRBD2,-,TRBJ2-3,TRBV5-1,CASSGTSGGQGAQYF,TGCGCCAGCAGTGGGACTAGCGGGGGCCAAGGGGCGCAGTATTTT
TRBD1,few,TRBJ2-6,TRBV12-3/TRBV12-4,CASSSGQGPTGANVLTF,TGTGCCAGCAGTTCAGGACAGGGACCAACTGGGGCCAACGTCCTGACTTTC